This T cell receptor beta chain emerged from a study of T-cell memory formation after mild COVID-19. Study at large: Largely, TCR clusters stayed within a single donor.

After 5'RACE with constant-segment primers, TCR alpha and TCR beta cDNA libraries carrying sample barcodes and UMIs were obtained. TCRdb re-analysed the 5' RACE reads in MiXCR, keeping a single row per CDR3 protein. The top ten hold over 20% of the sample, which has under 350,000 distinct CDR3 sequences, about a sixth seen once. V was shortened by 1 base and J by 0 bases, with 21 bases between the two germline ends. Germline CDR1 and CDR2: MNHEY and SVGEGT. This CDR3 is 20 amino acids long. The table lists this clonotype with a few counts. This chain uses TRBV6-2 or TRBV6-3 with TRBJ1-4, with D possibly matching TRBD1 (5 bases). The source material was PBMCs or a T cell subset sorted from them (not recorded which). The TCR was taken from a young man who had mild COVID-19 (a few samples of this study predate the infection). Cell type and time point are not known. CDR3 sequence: CASSYYADSLGSTTNEKLFF. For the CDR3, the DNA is TGTGCCAGCAGTTACTATGCCGACAGTCTCGGGTCAACAACTAATGAAAAACTGTTTTTT.